What follows are 5 T cell receptor beta chains derived from one specimen sequenced in a study of T-cell memory formation after mild COVID-19. In TCRdb, the 5' RACE reads were re-called with MiXCR into one record per CDR3 protein. The sample yields more than 300,000 distinct CDR3 sequences, roughly 13% seen once. Sequenced input: PBMCs or a T cell subset sorted from them (not recorded which). Receptor source: a man aged 18 to 29 who had mild COVID-19 (a few samples of this study predate the infection). Cell type and time point are not known.

The chain combines TRBV4-3 with TRBJ1-6, with a tentative D call TRBD1 (6 bases). V was shortened by 0 bases and J by 5 bases, with 11 bases between the two germline ends. Germline V CDR1 and CDR2: LGHNA, YSLEER. CDR3 length: 16 residues. The CDR3: CASSQDSAGDNSPLHF. The CDR3 DNA follows: TGCGCCAGCAGCCAAGATTCCGCAGGGGATAATTCACCCCTCCACTTT.

This clonotype was seen only a few times. DNA for the CDR3: TGTGCAAGTCGCCTCCGGGGGGGGACAGGCTACGAGCAGTACGTC. Translation gives CASRLRGGTGYEQYV. The rearrangement joins TRBV12-2 to TRBJ2-7; the D segment call TRBD1 is taken from the table without a DNA check. TRBV12-2 is a known pseudogene. This CDR3 is built from 15 residues.

This chain connects TRBV14 to TRBJ2-3; 7 nucleotides line up with TRBD2. J gave up 2 bases and V 3 bases, and 5 bases lay outside the gene matches. This CDR3 is 15 amino acids long. Per the germline V gene, CDR1 is SGHDN and CDR2 is FVKESK. The CDR3 protein is CASSQASGYTDTQYF. The DNA for the CDR3 is TGTGCCAGCAGCCAGGCTAGCGGCTACACAGATACGCAGTATTTT.

At least ten counts were recorded for this clonotype. The chain has TRBV10-3 and TRBJ2-6, with D perhaps TRBD1 or TRBD2 (5 bases each). Germline-derived CDR1 and CDR2 are ENHRY and SYGVKD. CDR3 length: 19 residues. V lost 6 bases and J lost 0, with 21 bases in between. The CDR3 loop is CAISRGGQEDSSGANVLTF. The DNA for the CDR3 is TGTGCCATCAGCCGGGGCGGCCAAGAGGATAGCTCTGGGGCCAACGTCCTGACTTTC.

V is TRBV7-2 and J is TRBJ1-6; 7 nucleotides align to TRBD1. The CDR3 spans 15 residues. Trimming removed 1 base from V and 15 bases from J; junction bases left unmatched: 12. Germline V gene sequence: CDR1 SGHTA, CDR2 FQGNSA. Here the CDR3 reads CASSLDDRVLHLLHF. The DNA of the CDR3 is TGTGCCAGCAGCTTAGACGACAGGGTACTTCATCTCCTCCACTTT.